Following are 8 T cell receptor beta chains from one sample sequenced in a study of cytomegalovirus exposure and HLA in healthy donors. In the PCR, 60 Vbeta and 13 Jbeta primers were used. Method: immunoSEQ multiplex PCR; TCRdb's copy keeps in-frame clones and lacks some. This sample yields around 130,000 clones, of which 65% to 90% are seen a single time; roughly 3% belongs to the top ten. Sequencing was performed on PBMCs. These receptors were taken from a man in his fifties in good health and CMV-seronegative.

This sequence joins TRBV15 and TRBJ1-1; 9 bases line up with TRBD1. With 3 bases clipped from V and 6 bases from J, the junction kept 8 bases outside the gene matches. The CDR3 runs to 15 residues. Germline V CDR1 and CDR2: LNHNV, YYDKDF (reference sequence). CDR3 nucleotide sequence: TGTGCCACCAGCAGTCACAGGGGGCAGTCAGCTGAAGCTTTCTTT. This encodes CATSSHRGQSAEAFF.

The chain has TRBV6-1 and TRBJ1-5; D unclear. CDR1 and CDR2 from the germline V gene are MNHNS and SASEGT. The V end was cut by 3 bases, the J end by 7 bases, with 7 bases between. CDR3 length equals 12 residues. CDR3 amino acids: CASSDLRQPQHF. The CDR3 nucleotides read TGTGCCAGCAGTGATCTGAGGCAGCCCCAGCATTTT.

The rearrangement links TRBV2 to TRBJ1-4; D gene unclear. Between the trimmed V and J ends, which lost 7 bases and 8 bases, there was a span of 17 bases. This CDR3 spans 14 amino acids. Germline CDR1 is SNHLY and CDR2 is FYNNEI. The DNA of the CDR3 is TGTGCCAGCATCCCAGGCTCGGTGGGCGAAAAACTGTTTTTT. It encodes CASIPGSVGEKLFF.

V is TRBV6-5 and J is TRBJ2-7, with D perhaps TRBD1 (5 bases). Trimming left V 0 bases short and J 4 bases short, with 7 bases between. CDR3 length: 13 amino acids. Germline V CDR1 and CDR2: MNHEY, SVGAGI. The CDR3 nucleotides are TGTGCCAGCAGTTACTCGCAGGGTTACGAGCAGTACTTC. As protein: CASSYSQGYEQYF.

The V and J genes are TRBV28 and TRBJ1-1; D is unclear. This CDR3 is built from 12 residues. Trimming took off 7 bases at V and 1 base at J, with 7 bases between the two ends. Germline-derived CDR1 and CDR2 are MDHEN and SYDVKM. CDR3 coding DNA: TGTGCCAGCATAGCCGGGAACACTGAAGCTTTCTTT. This encodes CASIAGNTEAFF.

The chain joins TRBV27 to TRBJ1-4; the D gene is possibly TRBD1 (6 bases). V was cut by 2 bases and J by 7 bases, with 11 bases left in between. This CDR3 region has 14 residues. Germline lookup yields CDR1 MNHEY and CDR2 SMNVEV (reference sequence). The CDR3 DNA reads TGTGCCAGCAGTTTAGGGGGGGCAGGTGAAAAACTGTTTTTT. As protein: CASSLGGAGEKLFF. The variable domain in full, completed from reference TRBV27 and TRBJ1-4, reads EAQVTQNPRYLITVTGKKLTVTCSQNMNHEYMSWYRQDPGLGLRQIYYSMNVEVTDKGDVPEGYKVSRKEKRNFPLILESPSPNQTSLYFCASSLGGAGEKLFFGSGTQLSVL.

V usage is TRBV27 and J usage is TRBJ2-7, with 11 nucleotides matching TRBD1. Losses at the gene ends were 8 bases for V and 6 bases for J; bases not matched to a gene: 9. Germline V gene sequence: CDR1 MNHEY, CDR2 SMNVEV (reference sequence). The length of the CDR3 is 14 residues. The CDR3 sequence is CASGPGQGAREQYF. CDR3 sequence (DNA): TGTGCCAGCGGCCCCGGACAGGGGGCGCGCGAGCAGTACTTC.

The chain links TRBV7-8 to TRBJ1-6, with a possible D match to TRBD1 (5 bases). The germline V gene encodes CDR1 SGHVS and CDR2 FQNEAQ. This CDR3 spans 17 amino acids. Trimming took off 5 bases at V and 2 bases at J, with 16 bases between the two ends. The DNA for the CDR3 is TGTGCCAGCAGCGAAAGGGACTCCTTCCCCTATAATTCACCCCTCCACTTT. Encoded protein: CASSERDSFPYNSPLHF.